These T cell receptor beta chains were read from a single sample in a study of T cell responses to AZD1222 COVID-19 vaccine. Data came from immunoSEQ multiplex PCR; TCRdb stores just in-frame clones and leaves some out. The data show roughly 140,000 clones, roughly 90% seen once. The sequencing here drew on peripheral blood, taken 28 days after the second AZD1222 dose. The receptor set was obtained from an adult who received the AZD1222 COVID-19 vaccine. Both conserved end residues are part of each CDR3. The D gene is left open where the match is weak. Clone size is stated in some rows and not others, as once, few, many or a class when expanded.

V	D	J	size	length	CDR3	DNA
TRBV10-3	-	TRBJ1-2	once	13	CAISDGRIYGYTF	TGTGCCATCAGTGATGGACGGATCTATGGCTACACCTTC
TRBV7-6	-	TRBJ1-1	-	15	CASSLEGGMSTEAFF	TGTGCCAGCAGCTTAGAGGGGGGGATGAGCACTGAAGCTTTCTTT
TRBV10-1	-	TRBJ1-2	-	15	CASSGWSSGYYGYTF	TGCGCCAGCAGTGGTTGGTCTTCAGGATATTATGGCTACACCTTC
TRBV2	-	TRBJ1-4	-	16	CASKQLFDSRNEKLFF	TGTGCCAGCAAGCAACTTTTTGACAGCCGTAATGAAAAACTGTTTTTT
TRBV2	TRBD2	TRBJ2-1	-	15	CASRVTSGPYNEQFF	TGTGCCAGCAGGGTCACTAGCGGCCCTTACAATGAGCAGTTCTTC
TRBV15	-	TRBJ1-2	-	14	CATSRDATGNGYTF	TGTGCCACCAGCAGAGACGCTACAGGGAATGGCTACACCTTC
TRBV9	-	TRBJ2-1	-	14	CASSVVPYGNEQFF	TGTGCCAGCAGCGTAGTTCCCTACGGGAATGAGCAGTTCTTC
TRBV4-3	-	TRBJ2-3	-	12	CASSQSEGRQYF	TGCGCCAGCAGCCAATCCGAGGGACGGCAGTATTTT
TRBV27	-	TRBJ1-2	-	14	CASSEREWNYGYTF	TGTGCCAGCAGTGAGAGGGAGTGGAACTATGGCTACACCTTC
TRBV27	-	TRBJ2-7	few	17	CASSSFYQGKSSYEQYF	TGTGCCAGCAGTTCCTTCTACCAGGGCAAAAGCTCCTACGAGCAGTACTTC
TRBV27	TRBD1	TRBJ1-1	once	18	CASRRAGQGFFMNTEAFF	TGTGCCAGCAGGAGGGCGGGACAGGGCTTTTTTATGAACACTGAAGCTTTCTTT
TRBV10-2	TRBD2	TRBJ2-1	-	15	CASSDLAGPANEQFF	TGCGCCAGCAGTGATCTAGCGGGGCCGGCCAATGAGCAGTTCTTC
TRBV12-5	-	TRBJ2-1	-	14	CASGFARPNNEQFF	TGTGCTAGTGGTTTCGCCCGCCCAAACAATGAGCAGTTCTTC
TRBV10-3	TRBD2	TRBJ2-3	-	17	CAIRAPLSGRSRDTQYF	TGTGCCATCAGGGCCCCACTCAGCGGGAGGTCAAGGGATACGCAGTATTTT
TRBV29-1	-	TRBJ2-7	-	13	CSVVGSRTYEQYF	TGCAGCGTTGTTGGCAGCCGGACCTACGAGCAGTACTTC
TRBV10-1	-	TRBJ1-1	once	13	CASSDPGDPNAFF	TGCGCCAGCAGTGACCCCGGGGACCCGAATGCTTTCTTT
TRBV5-5	TRBD2	TRBJ2-2	-	16	CASLLGLAVNTGELFF	TGTGCCAGCCTATTGGGGCTAGCGGTAAACACCGGGGAGCTGTTTTTT
TRBV18	-	TRBJ1-4	once	16	CASSPRGGSRNEKLFF	TGTGCCAGCTCACCGAGGGGGGGTAGTCGTAATGAAAAACTGTTTTTT
TRBV2	-	TRBJ2-3	-	11	CASSEVSTQYF	TGTGCCAGCAGTGAAGTTTCTACGCAGTATTTT
TRBV5-1	-	TRBJ2-3	-	12	CASSFSTDTQYF	TGCGCCAGCAGCTTTAGCACAGATACGCAGTATTTT
TRBV28	-	TRBJ2-7	-	12	CASSLWDYEQYF	TGTGCCAGCAGTTTATGGGACTACGAGCAGTACTTC
TRBV30	-	TRBJ2-7	-	16	CAWSVLGIAVSYEQYF	TGTGCCTGGAGTGTACTAGGAATAGCGGTCTCCTACGAGCAGTACTTC
TRBV19	-	TRBJ1-1	-	13	CASSIAGGTEAFF	TGTGCCAGTAGTATAGCTGGGGGCACTGAAGCTTTCTTT
TRBV25-1	TRBD1	TRBJ1-2	-	12	CASTDRVHGYTF	TGTGCCAGCACAGACAGGGTGCATGGCTACACCTTC
TRBV3-1/TRBV3-2	-	TRBJ2-2	-	13	CASGYSATGELFF	TGTGCCAGCGGATATAGCGCGACCGGGGAGCTGTTTTTT
TRBV28	-	TRBJ2-7	-	12	CASTQFPYEQYF	TGTGCCAGCACTCAGTTCCCCTACGAGCAGTACTTC
TRBV28	-	TRBJ2-1	-	16	CASSLAWRGRDNEQFF	TGTGCCAGCAGTTTAGCGTGGCGGGGAAGGGACAATGAGCAGTTCTTC
TRBV2	-	TRBJ1-2	-	16	CASTPGWGRGNYGYTF	TGTGCCAGCACCCCCGGGTGGGGGAGGGGTAACTATGGCTACACCTTC
TRBV5-1	-	TRBJ1-1	once	15	CASSLRLAANTEAFF	TGCGCCAGCAGCTTGAGGTTGGCAGCTAACACTGAAGCTTTCTTT
TRBV27	-	TRBJ2-6	-	17	CASSLYQGGSGANVLTF	TGTGCCAGCAGTTTATACCAGGGAGGCTCTGGGGCCAACGTCCTGACTTTC
TRBV27	TRBD1	TRBJ1-6	-	13	CASKGTGFSPLHF	TGTGCCAGCAAGGGGACAGGGTTTTCACCCCTCCACTTT
TRBV11-2	-	TRBJ2-5	-	15	CASTPPRGGPATQYF	TGTGCCAGCACCCCCCCGCGCGGAGGGCCAGCGACCCAGTACTTC
TRBV15	-	TRBJ1-3	few	15	CATSRGDSPGDTIYF	TGTGCCACCAGCAGGGGGGACTCCCCGGGGGACACCATATATTTT
TRBV3-1/TRBV3-2	TRBD2	TRBJ2-1	-	19	CASSQRSPTSGRIANEQFF	TGTGCCAGCAGCCAACGCTCCCCGACTAGCGGGAGAATCGCGAATGAGCAGTTCTTC
TRBV10-3	-	TRBJ2-5	-	12	CAISGIQRTQYF	TGTGCCATCAGTGGTATTCAAAGGACCCAGTACTTC
TRBV24-1	TRBD2	TRBJ2-3	-	13	CATNGRAGDTQYF	TGTGCCACCAACGGGAGGGCCGGGGATACGCAGTATTTT
TRBV28	-	TRBJ1-1	-	12	CASSLMNTEAFF	TGTGCCAGCAGTTTGATGAACACTGAAGCTTTCTTT
TRBV27	TRBD1	TRBJ2-7	-	15	CASSVSPGQGYEQYF	TGTGCCAGCAGTGTATCACCGGGACAGGGTTACGAGCAGTACTTC
TRBV4-1	TRBD1	TRBJ2-2	-	16	CASSLSGQGDAGELFF	TGCGCCAGCAGCCTCTCCGGGCAGGGGGACGCCGGGGAGCTGTTTTTT
TRBV9	TRBD1	TRBJ1-2	-	16	CASSAGDSPSFYGYTF	TGTGCCAGCAGCGCCGGGGACAGCCCGTCGTTCTATGGCTACACCTTC
TRBV30	-	TRBJ1-6	-	13	CAWGTLINSPLHF	TGTGCCTGGGGGACACTCATTAATTCACCCCTCCACTTT
TRBV5-5	-	TRBJ1-5	-	13	CASSLGPSGSQHF	TGTGCCAGCAGCTTGGGTCCCAGTGGTTCCCAGCATTTT
TRBV18	-	TRBJ2-7	-	15	CASSPPVVKSYEQYF	TGTGCCAGCTCACCACCGGTAGTCAAGAGCTACGAGCAGTACTTC
TRBV27	-	TRBJ2-2	-	14	CASRGTLNTGELFF	TGTGCCTCCAGAGGGACGCTGAACACCGGGGAGCTGTTTTTT
TRBV9	-	TRBJ2-7	once	15	CASSVGSSDLFEQYF	TGTGCCAGCAGCGTAGGTTCTAGCGACCTCTTCGAGCAGTACTTC
TRBV27	TRBD1	TRBJ1-1	once	13	CASSLTGRAEAFF	TGTGCCAGCAGCTTGACAGGGCGGGCTGAAGCTTTCTTT